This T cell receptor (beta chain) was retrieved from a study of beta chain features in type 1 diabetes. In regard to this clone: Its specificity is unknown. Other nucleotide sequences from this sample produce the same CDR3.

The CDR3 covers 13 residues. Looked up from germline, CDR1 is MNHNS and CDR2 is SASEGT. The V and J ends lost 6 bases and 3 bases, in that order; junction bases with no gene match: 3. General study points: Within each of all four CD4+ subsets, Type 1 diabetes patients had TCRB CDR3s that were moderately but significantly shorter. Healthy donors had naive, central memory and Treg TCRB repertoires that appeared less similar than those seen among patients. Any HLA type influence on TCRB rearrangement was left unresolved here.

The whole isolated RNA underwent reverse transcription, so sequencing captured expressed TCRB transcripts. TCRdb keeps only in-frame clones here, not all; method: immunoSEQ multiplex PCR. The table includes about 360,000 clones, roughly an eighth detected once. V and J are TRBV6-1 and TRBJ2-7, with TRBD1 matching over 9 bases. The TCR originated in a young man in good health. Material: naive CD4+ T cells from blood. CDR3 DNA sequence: TGTGCCAGCAGCCGGGACAGGGACTACGAGCAGTACTTC. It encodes CASSRDRDYEQYF.